Each of the 24 T cell receptor beta chains below was sequenced from the same sample in a study of blood T cell repertoires in COVID-19. TCRdb's copy holds only in-frame clones and misses some; the assay was immunoSEQ multiplex PCR. In the table there are about 88,000 clones, about 83% of which are singletons. What was sequenced was peripheral blood. The receptors originated from a human donor in a cohort sampled during active COVID-19.

The chain joins TRBV6-2 or TRBV6-3 to TRBJ1-1; 11 bases fit TRBD1. The CDR3 runs 16 residues. Germline-derived CDR1 and CDR2 are MNHEY and SVGEGT. J gave up 7 bases and V 2 bases, and 9 bases lay outside the gene matches. CDR3 nucleotide sequence: TGTGCCAGCAGTTACGCTCGGGACAGGGGGTTAGGTGAAGCTTTCTTT. It codes for CASSYARDRGLGEAFF.

Turning to this clone: Within the sample, other DNA sequences also encode this same CDR3. The CDR3 spells CASSPSSGSPYEQYF. The DNA of the CDR3 is TGTGCCAGCTCACCCTCTAGCGGGAGTCCCTACGAGCAGTACTTC. The V call is TRBV18, the J call TRBJ2-7; 10 nucleotides agree with TRBD2. The ends lost 3 bases at V and 2 bases at J; junction bases unmatched: 4. The length of the CDR3 is 15 residues. The germline gives CDR1 KGHSH, CDR2 LQKENI.

This sequence joins TRBV5-6 and TRBJ1-1; D gene uncertain. Trimming removed 1 base from V and 4 bases from J, with 8 bases in between. Germline V gene data show CDR1 as SGHDT and CDR2 as YYEEEE. The CDR3 consists of 13 residues. CDR3 in DNA: TGTGCCAGCAGCTTGCGGAGGAGCACTGAAGCTTTCTTT. Its translation: CASSLRRSTEAFF.

The genes are TRBV20-1 and TRBJ2-5; 10 nucleotides line up with TRBD2. Germline CDR1 DFQATT, CDR2 SNEGSKA (reference sequence). V shed 3 bases, J shed 6 bases, and the junction held 10 bases outside the gene matches. CDR3 length: 15 residues. CDR3 amino acids: CSASSSGRARQTQYF. CDR3 sequence (DNA): TGCAGTGCTAGTTCCAGCGGGAGGGCCCGCCAGACCCAGTACTTC.

The rearrangement links TRBV4-2 to TRBJ2-2, with 7 bases lining up with TRBD2. V was pared by 3 bases and J by 3 bases, with 4 bases of the junction left unmatched. There are 15 residues in the CDR3. CDR1 is LGHNA, CDR2 YNFKEQ, per germline. In DNA form, the CDR3 reads TGTGCCAGCAGCCACCCCGGACTAGACACCGGGGAGCTGTTTTTT. Protein: CASSHPGLDTGELFF.

The V call is TRBV6-5, the J call TRBJ1-4, with TRBD1 matching over 9 bases. The V segment lost 6 bases and the J segment 6 bases; nucleotides outside the gene matches: 8. The CDR3 loop spans 15 amino acids. Germline CDR1 and CDR2: MNHEY and SVGAGI. CDR3 loop: CASRSNRGRHEKLFF. DNA for the CDR3: TGTGCCAGCAGATCCAACAGGGGGCGGCATGAAAAACTGTTTTTT.

This chain connects TRBV3-1 (or the pseudogene TRBV3-2) to TRBJ1-1; 9 bases fit TRBD1. Germline V gives CDR1 LGHDT, CDR2 YNNKEL (reference sequence). V dropped 4 bases and J dropped 0; count of bases not matched to a gene: 12. The CDR3 is made up of 18 amino acids. The CDR3 nucleotides are TGTGCCAGCAGCCCCGACAGGGGGAGAGGCCCAATGAACACTGAAGCTTTCTTT. This codes for CASSPDRGRGPMNTEAFF.

The rearrangement uses TRBV6-2 or TRBV6-3 and TRBJ2-1, with 11 bases that match TRBD2. V lost 6 bases to trimming and J lost 4 bases; unmatched junction nucleotides: 5. Per germline, CDR1 MNHEY and CDR2 SVGEGT. The CDR3 consists of 15 residues. The CDR3 sequence: CASSPGLAVYNEQFF. Here the CDR3 DNA reads TGTGCCAGCAGCCCGGGACTAGCGGTATACAATGAGCAGTTCTTC.

The V call is TRBV5-4, the J call TRBJ2-7, with 13 bases fitting TRBD2. The junction had 6 bases not matched to a gene; V was cut back by 4 bases and J by 2 bases. The CDR3 totals 16 residues. Germline values: CDR1 SGHNT, CDR2 YYREEE (reference sequence). CDR3 protein: CASSLGTSGTAYEQYF. The CDR3 DNA reads TGTGCCAGCAGCCTCGGGACTAGCGGGACTGCCTACGAGCAGTACTTC.

V and J are TRBV18 and TRBJ2-7, with D perhaps matching TRBD1 (5 bases). This CDR3 has 12 residues. Germline V gives CDR1 KGHSH, CDR2 LQKENI. V dropped 2 bases and J dropped 6 bases, with 8 bases sitting between them. DNA of the CDR3: TGTGCCAGCTCACCATGGGGCGCCGAGCAGTACTTC. Protein: CASSPWGAEQYF.

The chain uses TRBV30 and TRBJ2-1; TRBD1 agrees at 9 bases. From germline, CDR1 is GTSNPN and CDR2 SVGIG (reference sequence). V lost 6 bases and J lost 4; bases outside the gene matches: 7. This CDR3 contains 14 residues. The CDR3 DNA reads as TGTGCCTGTAATACCGGGACAGGGTACAATGAGCAGTTCTTC. Its translation: CACNTGTGYNEQFF. The full variable domain, with the rest looked up from reference TRBV30 and TRBJ2-1, is SQTIHQWPATLVQPVGSPLSLECTVEGTSNPNLYWYRQAAGRGLQLLFYSVGIGQISSEVPQNLSASRPQDRQFILSSKKLLLSDSGFYLCACNTGTGYNEQFFGPGTRLTVL.

The V call is TRBV5-4, the J call TRBJ2-1, with 7 bases matching TRBD1. Germline V gene sequence: CDR1 SGHNT, CDR2 YYREEE (reference sequence). After removal of 3 bases from V and 0 bases from J, the junction contained 6 bases not matched to a gene. The CDR3 is 16 residues long. Written as DNA, the CDR3 is TGTGCCAGCAGCTGGGAGACAGGGAACTCCTACAATGAGCAGTTCTTC. Protein: CASSWETGNSYNEQFF.

J is TRBJ2-3 and V is TRBV5-4; 9 bases agree with TRBD2. This CDR3 is 16 amino acids long. Trimming removed 4 bases from V and 0 bases from J; junction bases left unmatched: 6. CDR1 SGHNT and CDR2 YYREEE come from the germline V gene (reference sequence). The CDR3 DNA reads TGTGCCAGCAGCACGAAGCGGGGGGCTAGCACAGATACGCAGTATTTT. Amino acid sequence: CASSTKRGASTDTQYF.

The chain couples TRBV5-1 to TRBJ2-7; 11 bases align to TRBD1. The CDR3 is made up of 16 amino acids. Losses at the gene ends were 0 bases for V and 5 bases for J; bases not matched to a gene: 7. Germline V gene data show CDR1 as SGHRS and CDR2 as YFSETQ. The CDR3 DNA follows: TGCGCCAGCAGCTTGGATCTGAGGACAGGGGGCGACGAGCAGTACTTC. This encodes CASSLDLRTGGDEQYF.

This chain uses TRBV9 with TRBJ1-5; weak D call: TRBD1 (5 bases). The CDR3 sequence is 14 residues long. The V and J ends lost 3 bases and 4 bases respectively, with 11 bases between them. Germline CDR1 SGDLS, CDR2 YYNGEE. The CDR3 DNA reads TGTGCCAGCAGCGCCGGGGGGGAAAATCAGCCCCAGCATTTT. Residues: CASSAGGENQPQHF.

The chain employs TRBV10-3 and TRBJ2-1; 8 bases agree with TRBD2. Germline values: CDR1 ENHRY, CDR2 SYGVKD. V shed 0 bases, J shed 6 bases, and the junction held 4 bases outside the gene matches. The CDR3 loop spans 15 amino acids. The chain's CDR3 is CAISESSGGPNEQFF. In DNA form, the CDR3 reads TGTGCCATCAGTGAGTCTTCGGGGGGGCCCAATGAGCAGTTCTTC.

A single count supports this clone. The rearrangement links TRBV5-1 to TRBJ2-7; weak D call: TRBD1 (6 bases). Trimming took off 4 bases at V and 7 bases at J, with 18 bases between the two ends. Germline CDR1 reads SGHRS; CDR2 reads YFSETQ. CDR3 length: 14 residues. The CDR3 spells CASSGRTVDGEQYF. For the CDR3, the DNA is TGCGCCAGCAGCGGAAGGACAGTGGACGGTGAGCAGTACTTC.

The chain has TRBV7-6 and TRBJ1-4; D remains unclear. The CDR3 spans 15 residues. The ends were cut back, 5 bases at V and 8 bases at J, with 18 bases in the middle. Germline V lookup: CDR1 SGHVS, CDR2 FNYEAQ. CDR3 sequence (DNA): TGTGCCAGCAGCCCCATGACCCAAATCGGGGAAAAACTGTTTTTT. This sequence encodes CASSPMTQIGEKLFF.

This clone was observed a single time. The chain combines TRBV13 with TRBJ2-1, with 10 bases that match TRBD2. The CDR3 totals 18 residues. The V gene end was trimmed by 4 bases and the J gene end by 2 bases; junction bases not matched to a gene: 11. CDR1 is PRHDT, CDR2 FYEKMQ, per germline (reference sequence). CDR3 loop: CASSSGLADLRTYNEQFF. DNA of the CDR3: TGTGCCAGCAGCTCTGGACTAGCGGATCTCAGGACCTACAATGAGCAGTTCTTC.

The gene calls are TRBV7-9 and TRBJ1-5; 8 bases agree with TRBD1. The CDR3 is 13 residues long. Unmatched junction bases numbered 1, after V lost 5 bases and J lost 4 bases. The germline CDR1 and CDR2 sequences are SEHNR and FQNEAQ (reference sequence). The DNA for the CDR3 is TGTGCCAGCAGCCGGGACAGGAATCAGCCCCAGCATTTT. Translated: CASSRDRNQPQHF.

V is TRBV9 and J is TRBJ2-2, with TRBD1 matching over 11 bases. This CDR3 spans 19 amino acids. CDR1 SGDLS and CDR2 YYNGEE come from the germline V gene. With V trimmed by 2 bases and J by 7 bases, 16 bases remained unmatched. CDR3 nucleotides: TGTGCCAGCAGCGTGGGCCCGGCGAGGACAGGGGGCGCTAACGGGGAGCTGTTTTTT. Protein product: CASSVGPARTGGANGELFF.

In this sample, this clone turned up once. This chain links TRBV18 with TRBJ2-7; D is possibly TRBD1 (6 bases). Germline lookup yields CDR1 KGHSH and CDR2 LQKENI. The CDR3 covers 16 residues. With 6 bases removed from V and 2 bases from J, the gap between germline ends came to 20 bases. CDR3: CASSPMRGLVTYEQYF. The CDR3 nucleotides read TGTGCCAGCTCCCCGATGAGGGGGTTAGTCACCTACGAGCAGTACTTC. The whole variable domain, filled in from reference TRBV18 and TRBJ2-7, reads NAGVMQNPRHLVRRRGQEARLRCSPMKGHSHVYWYRQLPEEGLKFMVYLQKENIIDESGMPKERFSAEFPKEGPSILRIQQVVRGDSAAYFCASSPMRGLVTYEQYFGPGTRLTVT.

The V gene is TRBV7-2, the J gene TRBJ2-1; TRBD2 matches at 10 bases. This CDR3 is 17 amino acids long. J lost 1 base, V lost 5 bases, and 8 bases had no gene match. The V gene's germline CDR1 is SGHTA and CDR2 FQGNSA. CDR3 region: CASSTPSGGGSYNEQFF. In nucleotides, the CDR3 is TGTGCCAGCAGCACCCCTAGCGGGGGAGGGTCCTACAATGAGCAGTTCTTC. Looking up the rest from reference TRBV7-2 and TRBJ2-1 gives the full variable domain: GAGVSQSPSNKVTEKGKDVELRCDPISGHTALYWYRQSLGQGLEFLIYFQGNSAPDKSGLPSDRFSAERTGGSVSTLTIQRTQQEDSAVYLCASSTPSGGGSYNEQFFGPGTRLTVL.

The gene calls are TRBV12-5 and TRBJ1-2, with a tentative D call TRBD1 (5 bases). V was pared by 0 bases and J by 1 base, with 9 bases between. The V gene's germline CDR1 is LGHNT and CDR2 FRNRAP. The CDR3 extends over 15 amino acids. DNA for the CDR3: TGTGCTAGTGGTTTGGTACAGGCAGATAACTATGGCTACACCTTC. Its translation: CASGLVQADNYGYTF. Complete variable domain (other parts from reference TRBV12-5 and TRBJ1-2): DARVTQTPRHKVTEMGQEVTMRCQPILGHNTVFWYRQTMMQGLELLAYFRNRAPLDDSGMPKDRFSAEMPDATLATLKIQPSEPRDSAVYFCASGLVQADNYGYTFGSGTRLTVV.